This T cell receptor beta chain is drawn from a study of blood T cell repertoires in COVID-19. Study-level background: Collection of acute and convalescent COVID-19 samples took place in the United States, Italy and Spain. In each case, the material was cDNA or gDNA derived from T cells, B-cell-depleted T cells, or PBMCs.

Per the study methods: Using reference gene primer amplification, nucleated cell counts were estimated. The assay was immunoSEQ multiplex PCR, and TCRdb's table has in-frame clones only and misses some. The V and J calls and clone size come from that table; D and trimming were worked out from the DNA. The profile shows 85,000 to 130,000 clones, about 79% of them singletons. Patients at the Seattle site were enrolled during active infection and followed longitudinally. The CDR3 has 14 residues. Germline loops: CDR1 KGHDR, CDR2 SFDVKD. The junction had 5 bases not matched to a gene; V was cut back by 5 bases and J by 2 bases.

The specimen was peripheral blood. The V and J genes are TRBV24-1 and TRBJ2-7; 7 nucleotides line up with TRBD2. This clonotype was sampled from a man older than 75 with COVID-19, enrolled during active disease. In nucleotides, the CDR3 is TGTGCCACCAGTGCGGCGGGAGCCGCCTACGAGCAGTACTTC. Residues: CATSAAGAAYEQYF.